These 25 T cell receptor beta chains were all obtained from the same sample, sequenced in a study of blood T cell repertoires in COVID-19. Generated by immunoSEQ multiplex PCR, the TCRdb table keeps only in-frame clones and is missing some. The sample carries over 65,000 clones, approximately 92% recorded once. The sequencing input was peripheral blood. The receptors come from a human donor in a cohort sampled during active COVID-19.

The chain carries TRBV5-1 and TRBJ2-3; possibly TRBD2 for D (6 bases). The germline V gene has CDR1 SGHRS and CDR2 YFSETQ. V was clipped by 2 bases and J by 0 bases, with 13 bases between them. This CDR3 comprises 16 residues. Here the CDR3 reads CASSFSRGSSTDTQYF. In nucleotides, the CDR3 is TGCGCCAGCAGCTTCAGCCGGGGGTCAAGCACAGATACGCAGTATTTT.

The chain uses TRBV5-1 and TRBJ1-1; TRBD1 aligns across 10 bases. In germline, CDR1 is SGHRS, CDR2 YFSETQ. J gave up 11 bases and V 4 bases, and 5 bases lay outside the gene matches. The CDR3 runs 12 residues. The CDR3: CASSPGTGDAFF. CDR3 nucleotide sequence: TGCGCCAGCAGCCCCGGGACAGGGGACGCTTTCTTT.

The CDR3 nucleotides read TGTGCCAGCAGCTTGGGGCCGGGACTAGCGGCGGGCGAGCAGTACTTC. Translated, it gives CASSLGPGLAAGEQYF. V gene TRBV5-6 combines with J gene TRBJ2-7; 11 bases match TRBD2. CDR1 SGHDT and CDR2 YYEEEE come from the germline V gene. The CDR3 extends over 16 amino acids. After removal of 0 bases from V and 6 bases from J, the junction contained 8 bases not matched to a gene. The full variable domain, its missing parts supplied by reference TRBV5-6 and TRBJ2-7, is DAGVTQSPTHLIKTRGQQVTLRCSPKSGHDTVSWYQQALGQGPQFIFQYYEEEERQRGNFPDRFSGHQFPNYSSELNVNALLLGDSALYLCASSLGPGLAAGEQYFGPGTRLTVT.

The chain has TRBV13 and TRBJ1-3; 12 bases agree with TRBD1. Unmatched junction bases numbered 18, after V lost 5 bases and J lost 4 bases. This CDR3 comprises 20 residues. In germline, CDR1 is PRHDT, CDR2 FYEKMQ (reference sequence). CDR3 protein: CASSQNLLWDRGQAGNTIYF. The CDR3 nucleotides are TGTGCCAGCAGCCAGAACCTTCTCTGGGACAGGGGGCAGGCGGGAAACACCATATATTTT.

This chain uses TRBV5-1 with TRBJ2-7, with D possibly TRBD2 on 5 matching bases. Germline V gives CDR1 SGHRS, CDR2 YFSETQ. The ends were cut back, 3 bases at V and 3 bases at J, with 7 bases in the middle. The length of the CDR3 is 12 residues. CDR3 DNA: TGCGCCAGCAGCTCGGACTTCTACGAGCAGTACTTC. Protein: CASSSDFYEQYF.

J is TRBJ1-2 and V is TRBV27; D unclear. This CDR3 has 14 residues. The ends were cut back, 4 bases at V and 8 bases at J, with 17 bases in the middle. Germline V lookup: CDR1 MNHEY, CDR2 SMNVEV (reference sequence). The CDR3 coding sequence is TGTGCCAGCAGTTCTTCCGGGAAAGCGGGCGGCTACACCTTC. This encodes CASSSSGKAGGYTF.

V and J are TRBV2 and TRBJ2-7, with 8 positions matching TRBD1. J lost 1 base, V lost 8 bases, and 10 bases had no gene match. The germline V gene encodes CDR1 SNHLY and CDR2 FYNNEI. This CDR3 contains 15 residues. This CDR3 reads CASEESGTGSYEQYF. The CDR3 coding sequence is TGTGCCAGCGAAGAGTCCGGGACAGGTTCCTACGAGCAGTACTTC.

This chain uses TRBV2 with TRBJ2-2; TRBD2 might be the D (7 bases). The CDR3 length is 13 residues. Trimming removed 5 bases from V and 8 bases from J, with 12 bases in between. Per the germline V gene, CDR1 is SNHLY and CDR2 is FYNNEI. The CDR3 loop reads CASSIGGQGELFF. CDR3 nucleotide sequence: TGTGCCAGCAGTATCGGGGGGCAGGGGGAGCTGTTTTTT.

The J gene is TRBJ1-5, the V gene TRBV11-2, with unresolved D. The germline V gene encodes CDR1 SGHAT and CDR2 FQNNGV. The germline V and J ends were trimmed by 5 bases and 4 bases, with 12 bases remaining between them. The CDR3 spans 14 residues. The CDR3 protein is CASSGEGFNQPQHF. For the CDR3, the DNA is TGTGCCAGCAGCGGGGAGGGTTTTAATCAGCCCCAGCATTTT.

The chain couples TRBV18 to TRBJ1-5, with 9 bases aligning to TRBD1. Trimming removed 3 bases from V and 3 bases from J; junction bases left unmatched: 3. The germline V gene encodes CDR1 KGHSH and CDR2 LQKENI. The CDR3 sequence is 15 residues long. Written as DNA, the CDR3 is TGTGCCAGCTCACCGGGGACAGGGACCAATCAGCCCCAGCATTTT. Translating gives CASSPGTGTNQPQHF. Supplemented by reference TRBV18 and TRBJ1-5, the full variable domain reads NAGVMQNPRHLVRRRGQEARLRCSPMKGHSHVYWYRQLPEEGLKFMVYLQKENIIDESGMPKERFSAEFPKEGPSILRIQQVVRGDSAAYFCASSPGTGTNQPQHFGDGTRLSIL.

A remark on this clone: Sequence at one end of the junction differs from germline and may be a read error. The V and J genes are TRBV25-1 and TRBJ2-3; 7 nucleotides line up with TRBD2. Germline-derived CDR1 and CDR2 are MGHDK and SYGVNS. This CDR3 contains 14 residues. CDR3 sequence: CASTRAGSTHTQYF. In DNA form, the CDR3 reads TGTGCCAGCACCAGAGCGGGGTCCACACATACGCAGTATTTT.

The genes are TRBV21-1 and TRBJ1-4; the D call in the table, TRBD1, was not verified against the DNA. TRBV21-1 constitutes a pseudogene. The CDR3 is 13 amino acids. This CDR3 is CASPGTGGGKLFF. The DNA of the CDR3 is TGTGCCAGCCCCGGGACAGGGGGGGGAAAACTGTTTTTT.

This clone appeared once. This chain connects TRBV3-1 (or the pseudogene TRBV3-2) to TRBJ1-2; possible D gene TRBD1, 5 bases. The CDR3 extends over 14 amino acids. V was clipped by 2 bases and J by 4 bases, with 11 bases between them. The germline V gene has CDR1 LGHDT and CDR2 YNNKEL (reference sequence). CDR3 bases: TGTGCCAGCAGCCAAAGGGGCAGGGTCTATGGCTACACCTTC. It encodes CASSQRGRVYGYTF.

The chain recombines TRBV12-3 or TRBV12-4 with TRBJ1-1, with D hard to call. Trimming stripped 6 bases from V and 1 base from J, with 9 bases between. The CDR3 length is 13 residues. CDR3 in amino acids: CASSPLKNTEAFF. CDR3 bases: TGTGCCAGCAGCCCCTTAAAGAACACTGAAGCTTTCTTT.

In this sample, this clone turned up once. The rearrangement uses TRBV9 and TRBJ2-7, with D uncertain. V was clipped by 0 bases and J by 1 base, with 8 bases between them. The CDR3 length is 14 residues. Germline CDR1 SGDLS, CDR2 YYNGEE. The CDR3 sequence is CASSVDAGSYEQYF. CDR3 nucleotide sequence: TGTGCCAGCAGCGTAGACGCAGGATCCTACGAGCAGTACTTC.

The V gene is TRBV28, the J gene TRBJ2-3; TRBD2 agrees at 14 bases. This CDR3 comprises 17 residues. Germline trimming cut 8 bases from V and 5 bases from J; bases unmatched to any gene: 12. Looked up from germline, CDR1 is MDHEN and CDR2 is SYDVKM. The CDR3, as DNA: TGTGCCAGCGTTATTTCCGGGACTAGCGGGGGAAGAGATACGCAGTATTTT. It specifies CASVISGTSGGRDTQYF.

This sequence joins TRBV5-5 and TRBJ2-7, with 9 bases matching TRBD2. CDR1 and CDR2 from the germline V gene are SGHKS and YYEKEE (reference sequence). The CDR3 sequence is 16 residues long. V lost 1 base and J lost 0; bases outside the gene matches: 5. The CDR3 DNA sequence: TGTGCCAGCAGCTTGCGCGGGGGGGCAGGCTCCTACGAGCAGTACTTC. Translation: CASSLRGGAGSYEQYF.

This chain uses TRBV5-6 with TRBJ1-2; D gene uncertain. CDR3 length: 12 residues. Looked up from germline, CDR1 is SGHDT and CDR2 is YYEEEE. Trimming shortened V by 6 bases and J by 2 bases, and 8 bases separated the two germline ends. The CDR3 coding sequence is TGTGCCAGCACCCTTTTAAACTATGGCTACACCTTC. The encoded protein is CASTLLNYGYTF.

The CDR3, as DNA: TGCGCCAGCAGCCAAGAGGGGACAGGGAGGTCACCCCTCCACTTT. Residues: CASSQEGTGRSPLHF. The rearrangement uses TRBV4-1 and TRBJ1-6; 9 positions agree with TRBD1. Trimming at V came to 0 bases and at J to 10 bases, leaving 4 bases not matched to a gene. Looked up from germline, CDR1 is MGHRA and CDR2 is YSYEKL. The CDR3 is made up of 15 amino acids.

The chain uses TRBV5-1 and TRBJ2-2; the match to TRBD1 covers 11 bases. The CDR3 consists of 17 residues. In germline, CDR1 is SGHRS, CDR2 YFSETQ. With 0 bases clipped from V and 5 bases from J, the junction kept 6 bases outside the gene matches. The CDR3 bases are TGCGCCAGCAGCTTGGCCGGACAGGGGGCGACTACCGGGGAGCTGTTTTTT. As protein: CASSLAGQGATTGELFF.

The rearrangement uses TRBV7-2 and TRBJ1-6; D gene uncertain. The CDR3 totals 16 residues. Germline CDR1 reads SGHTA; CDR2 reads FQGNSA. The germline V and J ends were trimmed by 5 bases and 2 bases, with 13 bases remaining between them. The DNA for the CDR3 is TGTGCCAGCAGCCCCAGTGAACAAGCCTATAATTCACCCCTCCACTTT. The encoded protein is CASSPSEQAYNSPLHF. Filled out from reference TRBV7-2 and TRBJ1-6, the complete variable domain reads GAGVSQSPSNKVTEKGKDVELRCDPISGHTALYWYRQSLGQGLEFLIYFQGNSAPDKSGLPSDRFSAERTGGSVSTLTIQRTQQEDSAVYLCASSPSEQAYNSPLHFGNGTRLTVT.

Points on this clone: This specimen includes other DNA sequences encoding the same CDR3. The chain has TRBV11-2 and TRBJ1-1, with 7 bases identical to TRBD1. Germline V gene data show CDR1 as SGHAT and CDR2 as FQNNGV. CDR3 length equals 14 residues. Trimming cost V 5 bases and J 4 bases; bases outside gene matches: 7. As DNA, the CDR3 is TGTGCCAGCAGCCTCGGGACAGTCGGCACTGAAGCTTTCTTT. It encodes CASSLGTVGTEAFF.

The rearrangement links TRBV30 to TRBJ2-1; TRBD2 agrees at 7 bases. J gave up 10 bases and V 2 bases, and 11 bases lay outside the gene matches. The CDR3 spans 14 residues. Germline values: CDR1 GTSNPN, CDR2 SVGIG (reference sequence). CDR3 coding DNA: TGTGCCTGGAGTTTAGCGGGCCAACGAGTAGAGCAGTTCTTC. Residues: CAWSLAGQRVEQFF.

DNA for the CDR3: TGTGCCAGTAGTATAGGGACAGGGGGCGTTAATTCACCCCTCCACTTT. Translating it yields CASSIGTGGVNSPLHF. The V gene is TRBV19, the J gene TRBJ1-6, with 11 bases fitting TRBD1. CDR1 is LNHDA, CDR2 SQIVND, per germline (reference sequence). The CDR3 has 16 residues. V lost 1 base and J lost 6; bases outside the gene matches: 2.

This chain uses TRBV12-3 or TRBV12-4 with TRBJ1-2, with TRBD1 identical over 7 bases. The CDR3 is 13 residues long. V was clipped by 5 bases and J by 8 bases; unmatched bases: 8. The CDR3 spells CASSAGTAVGYTF. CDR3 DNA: TGTGCCAGCAGTGCCGGGACAGCGGTCGGCTACACCTTC.